This T cell receptor beta chain comes out of a study of blood T cells in healthy people across ages. Combining a sample-barcoded 5' primer with a J-beta primer mix, a second PCR ran for roughly 6 to 12 cycles. TCRdb re-analysed the 5' RACE reads in MiXCR, keeping a single row per CDR3 protein. The repertoire has roughly 1.5 million distinct CDR3 sequences, about 45% of them found once; the top ten carry 4%. The origin of this receptor is a woman younger than 30 in good health. The sequencing sample was made of blood.

In DNA form, the CDR3 reads TGCAGTGCTAGATTTAGGGCTAGCGGGGGAACAGATACGCAGTATTTT. This gives the protein CSARFRASGGTDTQYF. The chain is built from TRBV20-1 and TRBJ2-3; 10 bases fit TRBD2. Germline CDR1 reads DFQATT; CDR2 reads SNEGSKA (reference sequence). This CDR3 has 16 amino acids. V shed 2 bases and J 3 bases; nucleotides not matched to a gene: 8.